These T cell receptor beta chains were read from a single sample in a study of blood T cell repertoires in COVID-19. TCRdb keeps only in-frame clones here, not all; method: immunoSEQ multiplex PCR. Among under 300,000 clones, approximately 84% were seen once, and the ten largest hold about 4%. Sequencing input: peripheral blood. Receptors were obtained from a man aged 45-65 years with acute or convalescent COVID-19. Each CDR3 is given with its conserved first and last residue. Each record gives: D gene, J gene, V gene, clone size, CDR3 DNA, CDR3 protein. The D gene is left open where the match is weak. Size values are once, few and many counts, or a class for expanded clones, and some rows have none.

D gene: -; J gene: TRBJ2-7; V gene: TRBV2; clone size: once; CDR3 DNA: TGTGCCAGCAACCGGGAACAGATCTACGAGCAGTACTTC; CDR3 protein: CASNREQIYEQYF
D gene: -; J gene: TRBJ1-2; V gene: TRBV6-1; clone size: -; CDR3 DNA: TGTGCCAGCAGTGAAGGCGTTGGCTACACCTTC; CDR3 protein: CASSEGVGYTF
D gene: -; J gene: TRBJ1-1; V gene: TRBV11-3; clone size: -; CDR3 DNA: TGTGCCAGCAGCTTCCGGGGAATGAACACTGAAGCTTTCTTT; CDR3 protein: CASSFRGMNTEAFF
D gene: -; J gene: TRBJ1-2; V gene: TRBV6-5; clone size: -; CDR3 DNA: TGTGCCAGCAGTTACCTTCGGGGAGCTAACTATGGCTACACCTTC; CDR3 protein: CASSYLRGANYGYTF
D gene: TRBD2; J gene: TRBJ2-4; V gene: TRBV13; clone size: -; CDR3 DNA: TGTGCCAGCAGCTTAGACGGGACTAGCGGGGGGCTGCATTCCAAAAACATTCAGTACTTC; CDR3 protein: CASSLDGTSGGLHSKNIQYF
D gene: TRBD2; J gene: TRBJ2-3; V gene: TRBV10-2; clone size: -; CDR3 DNA: TGCGCCAGCAGTGACACTCTAGCGGGAGGCACAGATACGCAGTATTTT; CDR3 protein: CASSDTLAGGTDTQYF
D gene: -; J gene: TRBJ1-1; V gene: TRBV10-1; clone size: -; CDR3 DNA: TGCGCCAGCAGTACGAACAGGGAAGGCACTGAAGCTTTCTTT; CDR3 protein: CASSTNREGTEAFF
D gene: -; J gene: TRBJ2-5; V gene: TRBV12-5; clone size: -; CDR3 DNA: TGTGCTAGTGGTTTGCACGTTGCAGGGGCAGAGACCCAGTACTTC; CDR3 protein: CASGLHVAGAETQYF
D gene: -; J gene: TRBJ1-3; V gene: TRBV6-5; clone size: -; CDR3 DNA: TGTGCCAGCACCCCAGGATCTTCGGCTGGAAACACCATATATTTT; CDR3 protein: CASTPGSSAGNTIYF
D gene: TRBD1; J gene: TRBJ1-2; V gene: TRBV24-1; clone size: -; CDR3 DNA: TGTGCCACCAAAGAGGGGGCGCGAGGCTACACCTTC; CDR3 protein: CATKEGARGYTF
D gene: -; J gene: TRBJ2-7; V gene: TRBV5-4; clone size: few; CDR3 DNA: TGTGCCAGCAGCGACTACTCTCACTACGAGCAGTACTTC; CDR3 protein: CASSDYSHYEQYF
D gene: -; J gene: TRBJ1-5; V gene: TRBV11-2; clone size: once; CDR3 DNA: TGTGCCAGCAGCCCTGACACTAGCAATCAGCCCCAGCATTTT; CDR3 protein: CASSPDTSNQPQHF
D gene: TRBD1; J gene: TRBJ2-7; V gene: TRBV28; clone size: few; CDR3 DNA: TGTGCCAGCAGCAAACAGGGGGCTCAGCTTCGGGAGCAGTACTTC; CDR3 protein: CASSKQGAQLREQYF
D gene: -; J gene: TRBJ1-1; V gene: TRBV9; clone size: -; CDR3 DNA: TGTGCCAGCAGCGCGCCCGTGCGCCGGAACACTGAAGCTTTCTTT; CDR3 protein: CASSAPVRRNTEAFF
D gene: -; J gene: TRBJ1-1; V gene: TRBV13; clone size: -; CDR3 DNA: TGTGCCAGCAGCGGCCAGGGTAGGAACACTGAAGCTTTCTTT; CDR3 protein: CASSGQGRNTEAFF
D gene: -; J gene: TRBJ1-3; V gene: TRBV5-1; clone size: -; CDR3 DNA: TGCGCCAGCAGCTCCTCGACATCCTCTGGAAACACCATATATTTT; CDR3 protein: CASSSSTSSGNTIYF
D gene: -; J gene: TRBJ2-1; V gene: TRBV7-8; clone size: -; CDR3 DNA: TGTGCCAGCAGCTTATATCAGTACAATGAGCAGTTCTTC; CDR3 protein: CASSLYQYNEQFF
D gene: -; J gene: TRBJ1-2; V gene: TRBV3-1/TRBV3-2; clone size: -; CDR3 DNA: TGTGCCAGCAGCCAAGGTGAAGGGACTTATGGCTACACCTTC; CDR3 protein: CASSQGEGTYGYTF
D gene: -; J gene: TRBJ1-5; V gene: TRBV30; clone size: once; CDR3 DNA: TGTGCCTGGAGTGTAGGGAACAGGGAGCCCCAGCATTTT; CDR3 protein: CAWSVGNREPQHF
D gene: -; J gene: TRBJ2-5; V gene: TRBV3-1/TRBV3-2; clone size: -; CDR3 DNA: TGTGCCAGCAGGCTGGGACGGGGGGCGCGGGAGACCCAGTACTTC; CDR3 protein: CASRLGRGARETQYF
D gene: -; J gene: TRBJ1-5; V gene: TRBV2; clone size: -; CDR3 DNA: TGTGCCAGCAGTGGGGGGGGTCAGCCCCAGCATTTT; CDR3 protein: CASSGGGQPQHF
D gene: -; J gene: TRBJ1-2; V gene: TRBV6-4; clone size: few; CDR3 DNA: TGTGCTCTTAAGGGAAAGGGAGGGAACTATGGCTACACCTTC; CDR3 protein: CALKGKGGNYGYTF
D gene: TRBD1; J gene: TRBJ1-2; V gene: TRBV18; clone size: -; CDR3 DNA: TGTGCCAGCTCACCGGGACAGGGTCGGTATGGCTACACCTTC; CDR3 protein: CASSPGQGRYGYTF
D gene: TRBD2; J gene: TRBJ2-1; V gene: TRBV3-1/TRBV3-2; clone size: -; CDR3 DNA: TGTGCCAGCAGCCAAGGTTTGACGCTAGCGGGGTTGAATGAGCAGTTCTTC; CDR3 protein: CASSQGLTLAGLNEQFF
D gene: TRBD2; J gene: TRBJ2-3; V gene: TRBV28; clone size: -; CDR3 DNA: TGTGCCAGCAGGGGGGAGCGGGAGGCGCCCACAGATACGCAGTATTTT; CDR3 protein: CASRGEREAPTDTQYF
D gene: -; J gene: TRBJ1-2; V gene: TRBV6-5; clone size: few; CDR3 DNA: TGTGCCAGCAGGGCCCCTGGGACTGGTGGCTACACCTTC; CDR3 protein: CASRAPGTGGYTF
D gene: TRBD1; J gene: TRBJ1-4; V gene: TRBV7-9; clone size: -; CDR3 DNA: TGTGCCAGCAGCCTCACCCCCGGACAGGGGGGAACTGAAAAACTGTTTTTT; CDR3 protein: CASSLTPGQGGTEKLFF
D gene: TRBD1; J gene: TRBJ2-5; V gene: TRBV27; clone size: -; CDR3 DNA: TGTGCCAGCAGTTTATCAGGGGACAGGGGATGGGGGACCCAGTACTTC; CDR3 protein: CASSLSGDRGWGTQYF
D gene: TRBD1; J gene: TRBJ1-1; V gene: TRBV29-1; clone size: few; CDR3 DNA: TGCAGCGGGACTGGACAGGTGAACACTGAAGCTTTCTTT; CDR3 protein: CSGTGQVNTEAFF
D gene: TRBD1; J gene: TRBJ1-5; V gene: TRBV28; clone size: -; CDR3 DNA: TGTGCCAGCAGTTTAGCAGGGGGTGGCAATCAGCCCCAGCATTTT; CDR3 protein: CASSLAGGGNQPQHF
D gene: -; J gene: TRBJ1-2; V gene: TRBV6-5; clone size: -; CDR3 DNA: TGTGCCAGCAGTTACTCGCAAAGGAGTCCGGGCTACACCTTC; CDR3 protein: CASSYSQRSPGYTF
D gene: TRBD2; J gene: TRBJ2-2; V gene: TRBV6-5; clone size: -; CDR3 DNA: TGTGCCAGCACAAGCGGGGGGGCCAACACCGGGGAGCTGTTTTTT; CDR3 protein: CASTSGGANTGELFF